The rows below give T cell receptor beta chains drawn from one sample of a study of T cells after yellow fever vaccination. TCRdb itself ran the 5' RACE reads through MiXCR, one entry per CDR3 protein. Altogether 9,500 to 15,000 distinct CDR3 sequences are present, about 5.8% being singletons, with the ten largest covering almost 0.95%. The sequences come from PBMCs, either bulk or a sorted T-cell subset (CD4+, CD8+, memory, or dextramer-sorted; not recorded which), collected on the day of the yellow fever booster vaccination. The receptors come from a man under 40 who received the YFV17D yellow fever vaccine. Both conserved end residues are part of each CDR3. A D gene is named only where the DNA matches it firmly. The size field is filled for only some rows; it gives once, few, many or a size class.

d_call,clone_size,v_call,j_call,cdr3_aa,cdr3_nt
.,many,TRBV30,TRBJ2-1,CAWTRTNNEQFF,TGTGCCTGGACTAGGACTAACAATGAGCAGTTCTTC
.,medium-sized,TRBV29-1,TRBJ2-7,CSGGGGGSYEQYF,TGCAGCGGAGGCGGAGGGGGTTCCTACGAGCAGTACTTC
.,many,TRBV5-5,TRBJ2-2,CASSLVMRNTGELFF,TGTGCCAGCAGCCTCGTAATGCGGAACACCGGGGAGCTGTTTTTT
.,many,TRBV20-1,TRBJ2-7,CSARAGTDVYEQYF,TGCAGTGCTAGAGCCGGGACGGATGTCTACGAGCAGTACTTC
TRBD1,many,TRBV29-1,TRBJ2-7,CSAEGQGAYEQYF,TGCAGCGCCGAGGGGCAGGGGGCGTACGAGCAGTACTTC
.,few,TRBV10-3,TRBJ2-3,CAISDRGPTDTQYF,TGTGCCATCAGTGACCGGGGCCCCACAGATACGCAGTATTTT
.,many,TRBV20-1,TRBJ1-5,CSAPQGAGPQHF,TGCAGTGCTCCTCAAGGGGCAGGGCCCCAGCATTTT
.,medium-sized,TRBV2,TRBJ2-7,CASTPKIEQYF,TGTGCCAGCACCCCAAAGATCGAGCAGTACTTC
.,many,TRBV5-1,TRBJ2-7,CASSYSGKRGEQYF,TGCGCCAGCAGCTATTCAGGGAAACGGGGCGAGCAGTACTTC
TRBD2,many,TRBV7-2,TRBJ2-1,CASSLSSGSANEQFF,TGTGCCAGCAGCTTGAGTAGCGGGAGTGCAAATGAGCAGTTCTTC
TRBD1,medium-sized,TRBV4-3,TRBJ1-2,CASSQQGGDGYTF,TGCGCCAGCAGCCAACAGGGGGGGGATGGCTACACCTTC
.,medium-sized,TRBV12-3/TRBV12-4,TRBJ2-5,CASTNLETQYF,TGTGCCAGCACGAACTTGGAGACCCAGTACTTC
TRBD1,many,TRBV20-1,TRBJ2-7,CSLRGQGAGEQYF,TGCAGCTTACGGGGACAGGGGGCTGGCGAGCAGTACTTC
.,medium-sized,TRBV29-1,TRBJ2-1,CSVRDNLDNEQFF,TGCAGCGTGCGGGACAATCTGGACAATGAGCAGTTCTTC
.,many,TRBV20-1,TRBJ1-3,CSARDSSGNTIYF,TGCAGTGCTAGAGACAGCTCTGGAAACACCATATATTTT
TRBD1,many,TRBV28,TRBJ2-7,CASTGGPPTYEQYF,TGTGCCAGCACAGGGGGCCCCCCCACTTACGAGCAGTACTTC
.,many,TRBV30,TRBJ1-5,CAWSAPGEPQHF,TGTGCCTGGAGTGCGCCCGGAGAGCCCCAGCATTTT
.,many,TRBV5-4,TRBJ2-3,CASRTLGDTQYF,TGTGCCAGCAGAACCCTAGGAGATACGCAGTATTTT
.,many,TRBV6-5,TRBJ1-1,CASRIRENTEAFF,TGTGCCAGCAGAATACGGGAGAACACTGAAGCTTTCTTT
.,many,TRBV28,TRBJ2-2,CASRLGGELFF,TGTGCCAGCAGGCTAGGGGGGGAGCTGTTTTTT
.,many,TRBV30,TRBJ2-2,CACTSTANTGELFF,TGTGCCTGTACCAGTACCGCGAACACCGGGGAGCTGTTTTTT
.,medium-sized,TRBV28,TRBJ2-1,CASSLFLGGKGEVNEQFF,TGTGCCAGCAGTTTATTCCTGGGGGGAAAGGGGGAGGTCAATGAGCAGTTCTTC
.,medium-sized,TRBV3-1,TRBJ2-4,CASSRGPLEGNIQYF,TGTGCCAGCAGCCGGGGACCCTTAGAGGGGAACATTCAGTACTTC
.,many,TRBV28,TRBJ2-1,CASSLGRGQFF,TGTGCCAGCAGTTTGGGCCGAGGGCAGTTCTTC
TRBD2,many,TRBV5-6,TRBJ2-7,CASSLPPTSGYSTYEQYF,TGTGCCAGCAGCTTGCCCCCGACTAGCGGCTATTCAACCTACGAGCAGTACTTC
.,medium-sized,TRBV20-1,TRBJ2-7,CSASGSPPIEQYF,TGCAGTGCTAGCGGGAGCCCGCCCATCGAGCAGTACTTC
TRBD1,many,TRBV28,TRBJ2-1,CASSEAQGAKYNEQFF,TGTGCCAGCAGTGAGGCTCAGGGGGCCAAGTACAATGAGCAGTTCTTC
TRBD1,many,TRBV5-4,TRBJ1-1,CASSPRTGMNTEAFF,TGTGCCAGCAGCCCGAGGACAGGTATGAACACTGAAGCTTTCTTT
.,many,TRBV5-1,TRBJ2-7,CASSAGNYEQYF,TGCGCCAGCAGCGCTGGCAACTACGAGCAGTACTTC
.,medium-sized,TRBV11-2,TRBJ2-7,CASSPLVGTPYEQYF,TGTGCCAGCAGCCCCCTCGTGGGGACTCCCTACGAGCAGTACTTC
.,medium-sized,TRBV27,TRBJ1-1,CASSPDRGAYTEAFF,TGTGCCAGCAGTCCAGACCGGGGGGCCTATACTGAAGCTTTCTTT
TRBD2,many,TRBV5-1,TRBJ2-1,CASSLTLAELYNEQFF,TGCGCCAGCAGCCTAACCCTAGCGGAACTATACAATGAGCAGTTCTTC
.,.,TRBV11-2,TRBJ1-2,CASSLALSATNYGYTF,TGTGCCAGCAGCTTAGCTTTGTCAGCAACTAACTATGGCTACACCTTC
.,many,TRBV5-1,TRBJ2-7,CASSPNGGPVEQYF,TGCGCCAGCAGCCCAAACGGAGGTCCGGTCGAGCAGTACTTC
.,many,TRBV4-2,TRBJ1-2,CASSQPYTGNYGYTF,TGTGCCAGCAGCCAACCCTACACAGGCAACTATGGCTACACCTTC
.,.,TRBV7-2,TRBJ2-1,CASSNVSPGRQFF,TGTGCCAGCAGCAACGTCAGTCCGGGTCGGCAGTTCTTC
.,many,TRBV4-2,TRBJ2-5,CASSQPGQETQYF,TGTGCCAGCAGCCAGCCGGGTCAAGAGACCCAGTACTTC
.,medium-sized,TRBV10-3,TRBJ1-2,CAITGGSDYGYTF,TGTGCCATCACCGGGGGCTCAGACTATGGCTACACCTTC
.,many,TRBV28,TRBJ2-1,CASSPSGAGHYNEQFF,TGTGCCAGCAGCCCATCGGGCGCCGGGCACTACAATGAGCAGTTCTTC
.,.,TRBV7-2,TRBJ2-5,CASRPDYFQETQYF,TGTGCCAGCAGGCCGGACTATTTCCAAGAGACCCAGTACTTC
.,many,TRBV6-5,TRBJ1-3,CASSFHPPRNSGNTIYF,TGTGCCAGCAGTTTCCACCCTCCCAGGAACTCTGGAAACACCATATATTTT
TRBD1,medium-sized,TRBV4-3,TRBJ2-7,CASSQGTGDEQYF,TGCGCCAGCAGCCAGGGGACAGGGGACGAGCAGTACTTC
TRBD1,medium-sized,TRBV6-5,TRBJ1-1,CASRAQGWGKAFF,TGTGCCAGCAGAGCACAGGGGTGGGGTAAGGCTTTCTTT
TRBD2,many,TRBV4-2,TRBJ2-7,CASSQRISGTTYEQYF,TGTGCCAGCAGCCAAAGGATTAGCGGGACCACCTACGAGCAGTACTTC
TRBD2,many,TRBV9,TRBJ2-3,CASSPEGLGRADTQYF,TGTGCCAGCAGCCCAGAGGGACTAGGAAGGGCAGATACGCAGTATTTT
.,.,TRBV20-1,TRBJ2-3,CCARDQAREYTDTQYF,TGCTGTGCTAGAGATCAAGCGCGGGAATACACAGATACGCAGTATTTT
TRBD1,medium-sized,TRBV5-1,TRBJ1-1,CASSWGTGGTSTEAFF,TGCGCCAGCAGCTGGGGGACAGGGGGGACGTCTACTGAAGCTTTCTTT
.,many,TRBV5-4,TRBJ2-3,CASSALGDTQYF,TGTGCCAGCAGCGCCCTCGGTGATACGCAGTATTTT